This TCR beta chain was found in a study of vaccination and CD4 T cells after COVID-19. The V gene's germline CDR1 is SNHLY and CDR2 FYNNEI. The CDR3 is 12 residues long. Trimming pared 7 bases from V and 4 bases from J, leaving 8 bases between. The treatment here: roughly 10-day PBMC culture with coronavirus spike peptide pools or control peptides (ViraFEST assay). Oncomine TCR Beta short-read sequencing was applied to DNA from cultured CD4+ T cells. From the PCR reads, TCRdb called clonotypes with MiXCR, one entry per CDR3 protein. The table lists some 16,000 distinct CDR3 sequences, around 30% of them singletons. Details on this clonotype: Its cognate antigen is unknown.

The gene calls are TRBV2 and TRBJ1-5; D unclear. The source of this sequence is a human donor with COVID-19. The sequenced material came from cultured CD4+ T cells from blood. The CDR3 DNA follows: TGTGCCAGCACGGGGAGTAATCAGCCCCAGCATTTT. This sequence encodes CASTGSNQPQHF.